Listed below are T cell receptor beta chains from one sample, sequenced in a study of shared clonotypes between healthy human individuals. This table comes from immunoSEQ multiplex PCR, and its TCRdb copy is limited to in-frame clones, with some not included. The sample has about 990,000 clones, roughly 74% seen once. Material: memory CD4+ T cells from PBMCs. Every receptor here comes from a man aged 18 to 30 in good health. Some clones in this sample may be carry-over from other donors' samples. CDR3s include the opening cysteine and the closing phenylalanine or tryptophan. The D gene is left open where the match is weak. Size is stated for part of the rows, as once, few or many counts, or as a class when the clone is expanded.

TRBJ1-5,.,.,TRBV27,CASSLYSRDQPQHF,TGTGCCAGCAGTTTATACTCCAGGGATCAGCCCCAGCATTTT
TRBJ2-2,.,.,TRBV18,CASSPSRANTGELFF,TGTGCCAGCTCACCATCCAGGGCGAACACCGGGGAGCTGTTTTTT
TRBJ2-1,TRBD2,.,TRBV7-3,CASSLLAGGPDKQFF,TGTGCCAGCAGCTTACTAGCGGGAGGGCCGGATAAGCAGTTCTTC
TRBJ1-4,.,few,TRBV18,CASAGKEKLFF,TGTGCCAGCGCAGGGAAAGAAAAACTGTTTTTT
TRBJ1-1,TRBD1,.,TRBV7-9,CASSLRQGDTEAFF,TGTGCCAGCAGCTTAAGACAGGGGGACACTGAAGCTTTCTTT
TRBJ2-3,TRBD1,.,TRBV27,CASSPGQGAPGTDTQYF,TGTGCCAGCAGCCCCGGACAGGGGGCGCCGGGCACAGATACGCAGTATTTT
TRBJ2-2,.,.,TRBV5-4,CASSPRGTTTGELFF,TGTGCCAGCAGCCCAAGAGGGACAACCACCGGGGAGCTGTTTTTT
TRBJ2-3,TRBD2,.,TRBV4-2,CASSQDSGSIADTQYF,TGTGCCAGCAGCCAAGATAGCGGGAGCATTGCAGATACGCAGTATTTT
TRBJ2-7,.,.,TRBV27,CASSSDATYEQYF,TGTGCCAGCAGTTCGGACGCCACCTACGAGCAGTACTTC
TRBJ1-5,TRBD1,.,TRBV2,CASSELTGDQPQHF,TGTGCCAGCAGTGAATTAACAGGGGACCAGCCCCAGCATTTT
TRBJ1-4,.,once,TRBV9,CASSGGTDSATNEKLFF,TGTGCCAGCAGCGGAGGGACGGACTCTGCAACTAATGAAAAACTGTTTTTT
TRBJ2-5,.,.,TRBV20-1,CSADYTTQYF,TGCAGTGCCGACTACACGACCCAGTACTTC
TRBJ1-4,.,.,TRBV2,CASSFSGGEEKLFF,TGTGCCAGCAGTTTTAGCGGGGGTGAAGAAAAACTGTTTTTT
TRBJ1-2,.,.,TRBV10-3,CAISAQRMDGYTF,TGTGCCATCAGCGCCCAAAGGATGGACGGCTACACCTTC
TRBJ2-1,.,.,TRBV18,CASSRAGAYNEQFF,TGTGCCAGCTCACGGGCAGGAGCTTACAATGAGCAGTTCTTC
TRBJ2-3,.,.,TRBV5-4,CASRERVSGGGDTQYF,TGTGCCAGCAGAGAGCGGGTAAGCGGAGGGGGAGATACGCAGTATTTT
TRBJ2-3,TRBD2,.,TRBV27,CASSRTVGGSSTDTQYF,TGTGCCAGCAGCCGTACCGTGGGGGGGAGCTCCACAGATACGCAGTATTTT
TRBJ2-7,TRBD1,.,TRBV27,CASSITPRTGLRSSYEQYF,TGTGCCAGCAGCATAACCCCCCGGACAGGCCTGAGAAGCTCCTACGAGCAGTACTTC
TRBJ2-4,.,.,TRBV28,CASSLGAQSATKNIQYF,TGTGCCAGCAGTTTGGGGGCGCAGAGTGCAACCAAAAACATTCAGTACTTC
TRBJ2-7,.,.,TRBV28,CASSLGGLGRVAYEQYF,TGTGCCAGCAGTTTGGGAGGCTTGGGTAGGGTCGCCTACGAGCAGTACTTC
TRBJ1-1,.,.,TRBV30,CAWSLTANTEAFF,TGTGCCTGGAGTCTGACGGCGAACACTGAAGCTTTCTTT
TRBJ2-1,TRBD2,.,TRBV6-8,CAPQLAGYRNEQFF,TGTGCCCCTCAATTAGCGGGATACAGGAATGAGCAGTTCTTC
TRBJ2-1,TRBD2,.,TRBV27,CASNQRGGSYNEQFF,TGTGCCAGCAATCAGAGGGGCGGGAGCTACAATGAGCAGTTCTTC
TRBJ2-2,TRBD2,.,TRBV19,CASRGLAGATGELFF,TGTGCCAGTAGGGGACTAGCGGGAGCCACCGGGGAGCTGTTTTTT
TRBJ2-5,.,.,TRBV5-4,CASSLGQETQYF,TGTGCCAGCAGCTTGGGCCAAGAGACCCAGTACTTC
TRBJ2-1,TRBD2,.,TRBV5-1,CASSLGAGVAYNEQFF,TGCGCCAGCAGCTTGGGTGCGGGAGTTGCCTACAATGAGCAGTTCTTC
TRBJ1-1,.,.,TRBV28,CASSRGGATEAFF,TGTGCCAGCAGCCGTGGGGGGGCCACTGAAGCTTTCTTT
TRBJ2-1,.,.,TRBV5-1,CASSLDVGGEQFF,TGCGCCAGCAGCTTGGATGTAGGAGGTGAGCAGTTCTTC
TRBJ2-2,.,many,TRBV7-9,CASSSPSEGRTGELFF,TGTGCCAGCAGCTCCCCGTCAGAGGGGAGAACCGGGGAGCTGTTTTTT
TRBJ1-2,.,few,TRBV10-3,CAISDNPNYGYTF,TGTGCCATCAGTGATAACCCTAACTATGGCTACACCTTC
TRBJ2-3,.,once,TRBV6-6,CASSYSVSASNTQYF,TGTGCCAGCAGTTACTCTGTCAGTGCCTCGAATACGCAGTATTTT
TRBJ2-1,TRBD2,many,TRBV4-1,CASSPRPTRAGGPGNEQFF,TGCGCCAGCAGCCCCAGACCCACCCGAGCGGGAGGGCCCGGCAATGAGCAGTTCTTC
TRBJ2-1,TRBD2,.,TRBV5-1,CASSLRGRTSGAYNEQFF,TGCGCCAGCAGCTTGAGAGGACGGACTAGCGGGGCCTACAATGAGCAGTTCTTC
TRBJ1-4,.,.,TRBV18,CASSPWGTGSNEKLFF,TGTGCCAGCTCACCGTGGGGAACAGGGTCTAATGAAAAACTGTTTTTT
TRBJ2-7,.,.,TRBV5-6,CASSSRPSSYEQYF,TGTGCCAGCAGCTCAAGACCCTCCAGCTACGAGCAGTACTTC
TRBJ1-2,.,.,TRBV4-1,CASRRAGAGGYGYTF,TGCGCCAGCAGAAGGGCCGGGGCAGGCGGCTATGGCTACACCTTC
TRBJ2-7,.,.,TRBV5-4,CASSPRDSSYEQYF,TGTGCCAGCAGCCCGCGAGACAGTTCCTACGAGCAGTACTTC
TRBJ1-1,.,few,TRBV6-5,CASSSRVDDTEAFF,TGTGCCAGCAGTTCCAGGGTGGACGACACTGAAGCTTTCTTT
TRBJ1-6,TRBD1,.,TRBV18,CASSQQGDHNSPLHF,TGTGCCAGCTCACAACAGGGGGATCATAATTCACCCCTCCACTTT
TRBJ2-5,TRBD1,.,TRBV6-6,CASSWGTGRQETQYF,TGTGCCAGCAGTTGGGGGACAGGGCGACAAGAGACCCAGTACTTC
TRBJ2-1,.,.,TRBV10-3,CAISETYNEQFF,TGTGCCATCAGTGAGACTTACAATGAGCAGTTCTTC
TRBJ1-1,.,.,TRBV5-4,CASSSVLTLMNTEAFF,TGTGCCAGCAGCTCCGTCCTCACACTAATGAACACTGAAGCTTTCTTT
TRBJ2-7,TRBD2,once,TRBV28,CASSFSLAGLSYEQYF,TGTGCCAGCAGTTTTTCACTAGCGGGTCTATCCTACGAGCAGTACTTC
TRBJ2-7,.,.,TRBV19,CASSFDRISYEQYF,TGTGCCAGTAGTTTCGACAGGATCTCCTACGAGCAGTACTTC
TRBJ2-7,TRBD2,.,TRBV19,CASSMGLAYEQYF,TGTGCCAGTAGTATGGGACTAGCCTACGAGCAGTACTTC
TRBJ1-5,.,.,TRBV19,CASSRDNSNQPQHF,TGTGCCAGTAGCCGGGACAACAGCAATCAGCCCCAGCATTTT
TRBJ1-1,.,.,TRBV7-3,CASSSGSRGTEAFF,TGTGCCAGCAGCTCCGGCAGTCGGGGCACTGAAGCTTTCTTT
TRBJ2-5,.,.,TRBV7-2,CASSFLGRGGETQYF,TGTGCCAGCAGCTTCCTGGGCAGGGGGGGAGAGACCCAGTACTTC
TRBJ2-1,.,.,TRBV5-1,CASSIGVSGHPSYNEQFF,TGCGCCAGCAGCATCGGGGTTAGCGGTCACCCCTCCTACAATGAGCAGTTCTTC
TRBJ2-7,.,.,TRBV11-2,CASSHPFGGQYF,TGTGCCAGCAGCCACCCCTTCGGGGGGCAGTACTTC
TRBJ2-4,TRBD2,.,TRBV11-2,CASSFLREGNIQYF,TGTGCCAGCAGCTTCCTCCGGGAGGGAAACATTCAGTACTTC
TRBJ1-1,TRBD1,.,TRBV5-1,CASIRGAGGSTEAFF,TGCGCCAGCATCCGCGGGGCAGGGGGCAGCACTGAAGCTTTCTTT
TRBJ1-3,TRBD1,.,TRBV30,CAWNDDRGFANTIYF,TGTGCCTGGAATGATGACAGGGGGTTCGCAAACACCATATATTTT
TRBJ2-1,.,.,TRBV10-1,CASRLQRSPYNEQFF,TGCGCCAGCAGGCTACAGCGCTCGCCCTACAATGAGCAGTTCTTC
TRBJ2-1,.,.,TRBV2,CASSRPLGEQFF,TGTGCCAGCAGCCGACCGTTAGGTGAGCAGTTCTTC
TRBJ2-5,TRBD1,.,TRBV5-1,CASSLNDRGRETQYF,TGCGCCAGCAGCTTGAACGACAGGGGCAGGGAGACCCAGTACTTC
TRBJ2-7,TRBD1,.,TRBV5-4,CASSPPAGGATYEQYF,TGTGCCAGCAGCCCACCGGCAGGGGGCGCGACCTACGAGCAGTACTTC
TRBJ2-6,.,.,TRBV5-1,CASSGPKGGANVLTF,TGCGCCAGCAGCGGCCCCAAAGGTGGGGCCAACGTCCTGACTTTC
TRBJ1-4,.,.,TRBV4-3,CASSQDWGRITNEKLFF,TGCGCCAGCAGCCAAGATTGGGGGCGAATCACTAATGAAAAACTGTTTTTT